Included here is one T cell receptor (beta chain) sequence, with context. This clonotype was picked up many times. This receptor's antigen is unknown. No much larger clonotype is one base removed from it; base qualities were not supplied. Ophthalmopathy patients had moderately to severely active disease, Clinical Activity Score of at least 3, NOSPECS grade of at least 4, and duration under 3 months. Any patient with an uncontrolled infection, another autoimmune disease, pregnancy or lactation was excluded. Diagnoses were established on the basis of clinical symptoms, serum thyroxine and TRAb, thyroid ultrasound, and orbital computed tomography. PBMCs were separated from 7.5 to 10 ml of fresh peripheral blood using Ficoll-Paque density gradient centrifugation. Total RNA was extracted using Trizol reagent, and RNA quality was assessed on an Agilent 2100 Bioanalyzer. The sample comes from a study of T cells in Graves' hyperthyroidism and ophthalmopathy (dated by TCRdb to about 2019). Describing the broader study: Peripheral blood samples were taken at the time of initial diagnosis, prior to any treatment. TCR Vbeta CDR3 sequencing of around 130 peripheral blood samples (more than 40 ophthalmopathy, 70 to 85 hyperthyroidism and 17 progressor patients) is reported in the paper. After sampling, hyperthyroidism patients received methimazole starting at 30 mg daily, and ophthalmopathy patients received high-dose intravenous methylprednisolone. The 90 to 100 discovery patients were randomly divided into training and test sets at a 7:3 ratio. Whether ophthalmopathy could be predicted prospectively was tested in an independent validation cohort made up of roughly 20 hyperthyroidism patients plus 17 patients who later progressed to ophthalmopathy. In addition, the study compared T-cell repertoires in thyroid tissue and in blood from 6 or 7 Graves' hyperthyroidism patients. TCR V-J signatures able to tell the groups apart were searched for in a discovery cohort of 95 or so patients, of whom over 40 had Graves' ophthalmopathy and 57 had stable Graves' hyperthyroidism. General findings and caveats noted by the study authors: Most expanded thyroid clonotypes (frequency above 0.001) were also detected in blood, suggesting blood repertoires may reflect thyroid immune responses. Sample size was not statistically predetermined, and blinding of investigators to group allocation was not performed. A 13 V-J signature model separated ophthalmopathy from stable hyperthyroidism, with 87.88% sensitivity and 81% to 83% specificity in cross-validation and 80%/75% in testing. In validation, progression to ophthalmopathy was predicted by the model with nearly 71% sensitivity and 72.22% specificity, a median of roughly six months before onset.

The TCR beta CDR3 regions were amplified from the RNA transcripts. The TCR CDR3 was subjected to a first round of RT-PCR using the HTBI primer set and the Qiagen OneStep RT-PCR kit. Libraries were constructed in a second round of multiplex PCR, after which size selection and purification were carried out. Libraries were sequenced paired-end with 100 bp reads on an Illumina HiSeq2000. The original pipeline was this. SOAPnuke was used to process the raw data, with reads discarded if the reads contained adapters or uncalled bases, had a mean Phred below 15, or lacked an exact constant-primer or identifier match. COPE v1.2.5 was used to merge the high-quality paired reads, and each unique nucleotide sequence was defined as a clonotype. Clonotypes were aligned to IMGT TRBV, TRBD and TRBJ reference segments using MiTCR v1.1. The analysis was restricted to V-J combinations with a frequency above 0.0001, which together covered roughly 99% of the repertoires. A TCS score was defined as the ratio of F50 (clonal expansion) to E x V (chaos), with BLOSUM62-based TCRdist applied between CDR3 peptides within each V-J. Welch's t-statistics and random forest reduced 500 to 650 V-J features to some 14, which were used in a naive Bayes classifier (R e1071). TCRdb applied fastp at Q25 and MiXCR to the public reads, then kept only in-frame beta chains. Merged by CDR3 protein, the rows form single entries marked with the most common genes and DNA. TCRdb, not the authors, supplied the V and J calls. Within this sample are 390,000 or so distinct CDR3 sequences, with roughly 14% of them counted one time only. Around 13% of the sample comes from the top ten.

The CDR1 and CDR2 encoded by the germline V gene are ENHRY and SYGVKD. The junction shows trimming of 6 bases on V and 1 base on J, and the gene matches do not reach 14 bases of it. The CDR3 holds 18 amino acids from the cysteine to the phenylalanine. Only CDR3 DNA remains: 54 bases, in frame from the first base. The sequenced sample consisted of blood. The chain links TRBV10-3 with TRBJ1-1, with 10 bases matching TRBD1. This receptor was taken from a man aged 18 to 29 with Graves' ophthalmopathy. The DNA is as follows: TGTGCCATCAGAGTAACCCGGGACAGGGGTAGCTGGAACACTGAAGCTTTCTTT. It translates as CAIRVTRDRGSWNTEAFF.